Shown below are 8 T cell receptor beta chains from a single sample sequenced in a study of T cell changes during pregnancy in multiple sclerosis. Assay used: immunoSEQ multiplex PCR; TCRdb lists only in-frame clones, some missing. The data show more than 50,000 clones, with roughly 94% seen just once and 2.5% held by the top ten. The sample was CD8+ T cells from peripheral blood mononuclear cells, taken after pregnancy. Receptor source: a female donor with multiple sclerosis, enrolled in a pregnancy study.

This clone came up once. The chain carries TRBV9 and TRBJ1-3; D gene uncertain. This CDR3 comprises 16 residues. Between the trimmed V and J ends, which lost 0 bases and 1 base, there was a span of 11 bases. Per the germline V gene, CDR1 is SGDLS and CDR2 is YYNGEE. DNA of the CDR3: TGTGCCAGCAGCGTAGTCAGGCTCCTTTCTGGAAACACCATATATTTT. It is translated as CASSVVRLLSGNTIYF.

The genes are TRBV6-1 and TRBJ1-4; D ambiguous. This CDR3 is 15 amino acids long. The germline V gene has CDR1 MNHNS and CDR2 SASEGT. The V end lost 4 bases, the J end lost 0 bases, and 9 bases lay between the germline ends. As DNA, the CDR3 is TGTGCCAGCAGTGTAGTCGGGACAACTAATGAAAAACTGTTTTTT. Its translation: CASSVVGTTNEKLFF.

This rearrangement joins TRBV28 to TRBJ2-7, with a tentative D call TRBD2 (5 bases). The CDR3 runs 16 residues. Germline CDR1 MDHEN, CDR2 SYDVKM. The germline V and J ends were trimmed by 2 bases and 2 bases, with 16 bases remaining between them. This chain's CDR3 is CASSLRGMGHTYEQYF. The CDR3 nucleotides are TGTGCCAGCAGTTTACGAGGGATGGGCCACACCTACGAGCAGTACTTC.

V usage is TRBV4-1 and J usage is TRBJ1-4; tentatively, D is TRBD1 (5 bases). Germline CDR1 and CDR2: MGHRA and YSYEKL. The V end lost 1 base, the J end lost 12 bases, and 15 bases lay between the germline ends. The CDR3 spans 14 residues. CDR3 in amino acids: CASSQVWGRDELFF. The CDR3 DNA reads TGCGCCAGCAGCCAAGTTTGGGGGAGGGATGAACTGTTTTTT.

This rearrangement joins TRBV2 to TRBJ2-7; 9 nucleotides line up with TRBD1. The CDR3 is 14 amino acids. Germline V lookup: CDR1 SNHLY, CDR2 FYNNEI. Unmatched junction bases numbered 7, after V lost 6 bases and J lost 4 bases. The CDR3 protein is CASSRTGAGYEQYF. DNA of the CDR3: TGTGCCAGCAGCCGGACAGGGGCAGGGTACGAGCAGTACTTC.

V gene TRBV9 combines with J gene TRBJ2-2; a possible D gene is TRBD1 (6 bases). The ends were cut back, 2 bases at V and 0 bases at J, with 11 bases in the middle. CDR1 and CDR2 (germline): SGDLS, YYNGEE. This CDR3 spans 16 amino acids. Written as DNA, the CDR3 is TGTGCCAGCAGCGTCTTCGGGACACCGAACACCGGGGAGCTGTTTTTT. Protein product: CASSVFGTPNTGELFF.

This clone was observed once. This chain uses TRBV21-1 with TRBJ2-1; the tabulated D call, TRBD2, remains unverified against the DNA. TRBV21-1 is flagged as a pseudogene. This CDR3 comprises 14 residues. The CDR3 DNA reads TGTGCCAGCAGCCAGCGGGACCCAGCCGATCCTAGGTTCTTC. It codes for CASSQRDPADPRFF.

The rearrangement links TRBV6-5 to TRBJ1-2; D remains ambiguous. Trimming removed 2 bases from V and 3 bases from J, with 10 bases in between. The CDR3 loop spans 14 amino acids. The germline V gene encodes CDR1 MNHEY and CDR2 SVGAGI. Written as DNA, the CDR3 is TGTGCCAGCAGTTACGGTCAGGCCGACTATGGCTACACCTTC. It codes for CASSYGQADYGYTF.